This T cell receptor (beta chain) originates from a study of CD8+CD57+ T cells in acquired aplastic anemia. The TCR beta profiling, which covered VDJ combination and CDR3 sequence, was carried out using genomic DNA as the template. TCRdb processed the reads anew with MiXCR; each CDR3 protein has one entry. The repertoire includes 100,000 to 120,000 distinct CDR3 sequences, roughly 50% of them detected once, and under 35% sits in the top ten. The CDR3 is made up of 12 amino acids. The V and J ends lost 5 bases and 5 bases respectively, with 7 bases between them. Germline CDR1 reads KGHDR; CDR2 reads SFDVKD. There are a few counts of this clonotype. Its antigen is not known. General observations from the study: Patients had roughly 29 CD8+ CDR3 sequences in common with controls (the shared set).

What was sequenced was sorted CD4+, CD8+, or CD8+CD57+ T cells (not recorded which) from PBMCs. V and J are TRBV24-1 and TRBJ2-3, with D unresolved. The receptor comes from a human donor in good health, serving as a control. CDR3 nucleotide sequence: TGTGCCACCAGTGCTGGTGGAGATACGCAGTATTTT. Its protein is CATSAGGDTQYF.